One sample yielded the 17 T cell receptor beta chains listed below, sequenced in a study of CD8 T cells in Susac syndrome (dated by TCRdb to the late 2010s). The method was the immunoSEQ multiplex PCR assay. RNA was extracted using the RNeasy kit, and about 0.5 to 1 microgram was reverse transcribed with random hexamers. Through fastp at Q25 and MiXCR, TCRdb rebuilt clones from the public reads, retaining in-frame beta chains. A single entry per CDR3 protein holds the most common genes and DNA from its merged rows. This sample has 120,000 or so distinct CDR3 sequences in its table, and about 95% of those were observed once. In total, the top ten clones hold roughly 0.11% of the sample. The sequenced sample was CD4+ T cells from PBMCs. The receptors stem from a human donor in good health.

This chain uses TRBV7-2 with TRBJ2-2; 10 positions agree with TRBD2. With 5 bases clipped from V and 5 bases from J, the junction kept 5 bases outside the gene matches. The germline gives CDR1 SGHTA, CDR2 FQGNSA. The CDR3 is 15 amino acids. CDR3 nucleotides: TGTGCCAGCAGCCCCATAGCGGGAGGAACCGGGGAGCTGTTTTTT. Amino acids: CASSPIAGGTGELFF.

The V and J genes are TRBV28 and TRBJ2-1; D possibly matches TRBD1 or TRBD2 (6 bases each). Germline V gene lookup returns CDR1 MDHEN and CDR2 SYDVKM. V was trimmed by 7 bases and J by 4 bases, leaving 20 bases between them. CDR3 length equals 16 residues. CDR3 amino acids: CASTLGGGGTYNEQFF. Here the CDR3 DNA reads TGTGCCAGCACCCTAGGGGGAGGAGGGACTTACAATGAGCAGTTCTTC.

The rearrangement joins TRBV7-8 to TRBJ1-5; D unclear. The CDR3 loop spans 15 amino acids. Germline V CDR1 and CDR2: SGHVS, FQNEAQ. Trimming shortened V by 5 bases and J by 3 bases, and 14 bases separated the two germline ends. CDR3 nucleotide sequence: TGTGCCAGCAGCCACCAGGAGTCTTTCAATCAGCCCCAGCATTTT. Amino acids: CASSHQESFNQPQHF.

Comments on this clonotype: Since no conserved phenylalanine or tryptophan closes the CDR3, a read error is the likely cause. The chain combines TRBV29-1 with TRBJ2-6; D perhaps matches TRBD2 (6 bases). The length of the CDR3 is 16 residues. Trimming removed 5 bases from V and 4 bases from J, with 18 bases in between. CDR1 SQVTM and CDR2 ANQGSEA come from the germline V gene. The DNA for the CDR3 is TGCAGCGTTATAATGGTGGAGGGAACCGGGGCCAACGTCCTGACTTCC. Protein product: CSVIMVEGTGANVLTS.

V and J are TRBV30 and TRBJ2-1; no firm D call. V lost 1 base, J lost 4 bases, and 11 bases lay in between. Germline V CDR1 and CDR2: GTSNPN, SVGIG (reference sequence). The CDR3 covers 14 residues. The CDR3 reads CAWSGAVSYNEQFF. Written as DNA, the CDR3 is TGTGCCTGGAGTGGTGCGGTCTCATACAATGAGCAGTTCTTC.

The V call is TRBV30, the J call TRBJ1-4, with D possibly matching TRBD1 (6 bases). CDR3 length: 15 amino acids. Trimming took 2 bases from V and 4 from J, leaving 14 bases between them. Germline values: CDR1 GTSNPN, CDR2 SVGIG (reference sequence). The CDR3 bases are TGTGCCTGGAGTCGATGGACAGCTTATAATGAAAAACTGTTTTTT. Amino acids: CAWSRWTAYNEKLFF.

This chain uses TRBV18 with TRBJ2-7, with TRBD1 matching 9 bases. Germline-derived CDR1 and CDR2 are KGHSH and LQKENI. This CDR3 is built from 15 residues. V shed 2 bases and J 8 bases; nucleotides not matched to a gene: 10. For the CDR3, the DNA is TGTGCCAGCTCACCAGGGGGGACAGGGCCTACGAAGCAGTACTTC. Translation gives CASSPGGTGPTKQYF.

The chain is built from TRBV20-1 and TRBJ2-1; the D is unclear. The germline gives CDR1 DFQATT, CDR2 SNEGSKA (reference sequence). The CDR3 is 12 amino acids. The CDR3 loop is CSCPAPYNEQFF. The DNA for the CDR3 is TGCAGCTGCCCAGCGCCTTACAATGAGCAGTTCTTC.

The rearrangement links TRBV18 to TRBJ2-3, with D maybe TRBD2 (6 bases). The CDR3 is 16 amino acids. Germline assignment: CDR1 KGHSH and CDR2 LQKENI. The V end lost 0 bases, the J end lost 3 bases, and 13 bases lay between the germline ends. In DNA form, the CDR3 reads TGTGCCAGCTCACCACCGGTTCTAGCGAGGACAGATACGCAGTATTTT. It is translated as CASSPPVLARTDTQYF.

The chain employs TRBV9 and TRBJ1-2, with 7 bases matching TRBD1. The CDR3 sequence is 16 residues long. With V trimmed by 5 bases and J by 7 bases, 17 bases remained unmatched. The germline V gene encodes CDR1 SGDLS and CDR2 YYNGEE. The CDR3 bases are TGTGCCAGCAGAGATAACAGGGGAGTGGGGGGGAGTGGCTACACCTTC. Its protein is CASRDNRGVGGSGYTF.

The chain combines TRBV25-1 with TRBJ2-7; perhaps D is TRBD1 or TRBD2 (6 bases each). Per germline, CDR1 MGHDK and CDR2 SYGVNS. V lost 3 bases and J 7 bases, leaving 19 bases between the germline ends. The CDR3 contains 15 residues. CDR3 nucleotides: TGTGCCAGCAGTGACCCAGGGACAACGGGGAGGGAGCAGTACTTC. Protein: CASSDPGTTGREQYF.

The CDR3 nucleotides are TGTGCCAGCAGCTTCGGGACAGGGGGGACTAATGAAAAACTGTTTTTT. It translates to CASSFGTGGTNEKLFF. The rearrangement uses TRBV5-4 and TRBJ1-4, with 11 positions matching TRBD1. CDR1 and CDR2 from the germline V gene are SGHNT and YYREEE (reference sequence). This CDR3 is 16 amino acids long. V dropped 2 bases and J dropped 2; count of bases not matched to a gene: 2.

The chain carries TRBV29-1 and TRBJ2-4; TRBD2 matches 12 bases. Germline V gives CDR1 SQVTM, CDR2 ANQGSEA. The CDR3 covers 15 residues. V gave up 4 bases and J gave up 5 bases; unmatched junction bases: 6. This chain's CDR3 is CSVARLAGDQNIQYF. In DNA form, the CDR3 reads TGCAGCGTTGCCCGACTAGCGGGAGATCAAAACATTCAGTACTTC.

This rearrangement joins TRBV28 to TRBJ2-7; D is possibly TRBD1 (6 bases). V lost 6 bases, J lost 0 bases, and 9 bases lay in between. Germline CDR1 MDHEN, CDR2 SYDVKM. The CDR3 totals 13 residues. CDR3 bases: TGTGCCAGCAGGGGGACACCCTCCTACGAGCAGTACTTC. It encodes CASRGTPSYEQYF. The entire variable domain, with the rest obtained from reference TRBV28 and TRBJ2-7, is as follows: DVKVTQSSRYLVKRTGEKVFLECVQDMDHENMFWYRQDPGLGLRLIYFSYDVKMKEKGDIPEGYSVSREKKERFSLILESASTNQTSMYLCASRGTPSYEQYFGPGTRLTVT.

V gene TRBV5-1 combines with J gene TRBJ2-5; 8 bases agree with TRBD1. Trimming cost V 6 bases and J 13 bases; bases outside gene matches: 14. This CDR3 spans 13 amino acids. Germline-derived CDR1 and CDR2 are SGHRS and YFSETQ. CDR3 nucleotide sequence: TGCGCCAGCACGGCCGGGACAGGCCTTCAGGTGTACTTC. Translated: CASTAGTGLQVYF. Full variable domain (rest looked up from reference TRBV5-1 and TRBJ2-5): KAGVTQTPRYLIKTRGQQVTLSCSPISGHRSVSWYQQTPGQGLQFLFEYFSETQRNKGNFPGRFSGRQFSNSRSEMNVSTLELGDSALYLCASTAGTGLQVYFGPGTRLLVL.

V and J are TRBV5-4 and TRBJ2-3, with 10 nucleotides matching TRBD1. The CDR3 extends over 15 amino acids. J gave up 5 bases and V 5 bases, and 8 bases lay outside the gene matches. CDR1 and CDR2 from the germline V gene are SGHNT and YYREEE (reference sequence). The CDR3 region has the DNA TGTGCCAGCAGAGTGGACAGGGGGTCGGGAGATACGCAGTATTTT. The encoded protein is CASRVDRGSGDTQYF.

The J gene is TRBJ1-2, the V gene TRBV7-2; D ambiguous. V was pared by 2 bases and J by 6 bases, with 7 bases between. The CDR3 consists of 12 residues. Looked up from germline, CDR1 is SGHTA and CDR2 is FQGNSA. CDR3 coding DNA: TGTGCCAGCAGCTTACAAGGCAATGGCTACACCTTC. Translation: CASSLQGNGYTF.